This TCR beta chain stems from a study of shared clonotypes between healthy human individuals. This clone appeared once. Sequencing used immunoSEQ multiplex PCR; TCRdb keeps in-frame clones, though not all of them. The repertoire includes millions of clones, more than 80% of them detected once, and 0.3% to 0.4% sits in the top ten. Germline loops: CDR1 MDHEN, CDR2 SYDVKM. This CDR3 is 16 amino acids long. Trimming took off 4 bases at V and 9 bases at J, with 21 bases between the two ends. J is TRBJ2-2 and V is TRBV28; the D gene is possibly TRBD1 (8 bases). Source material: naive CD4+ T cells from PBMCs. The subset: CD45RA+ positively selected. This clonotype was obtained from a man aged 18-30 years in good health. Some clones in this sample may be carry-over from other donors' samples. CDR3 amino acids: CASSSLGGTGRRELFF. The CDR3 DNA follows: TGTGCCAGCAGTTCGCTGGGGGGGACAGGCCGGAGGGAGCTGTTTTTT.